The 16 T cell receptor beta chains reported below all come from one sample, sequenced in a study of Graves' ophthalmopathy and Graves' hyperthyroidism. The TCR beta CDR3 regions underwent amplification from RNA transcripts. After a first-round RT-PCR with HTBI primers, a second-round multiplex PCR was run. TCRdb analysed the multiplex PCR reads with MiXCR anew, one entry per CDR3 protein. The data contain 500,000 to 700,000 distinct CDR3 sequences, approximately 21% of them singletons. The sequenced sample was peripheral blood. Receptors originate from a woman aged 18-29 years with stable Graves' hyperthyroidism. Some clones in this sample may be carry-over from other donors' samples.

This clonotype was counted ten times or more. The rearrangement links TRBV30 to TRBJ2-7; 7 bases fit TRBD1. Unmatched junction bases numbered 8, after V lost 7 bases and J lost 2 bases. The CDR3 runs 13 residues. From germline, CDR1 is GTSNPN and CDR2 SVGIG (reference sequence). CDR3 region: CALKATGPYEQYF. CDR3 DNA: TGTGCCTTAAAAGCGACAGGGCCCTACGAGCAGTACTTC.

This clonotype was counted at least ten times. The gene calls are TRBV27 and TRBJ1-5; D perhaps matches TRBD1 (5 bases). Trimming removed 6 bases at V and 4 bases at J, with 10 bases between. This CDR3 is 13 amino acids long. CDR1 and CDR2 (germline): MNHEY, SMNVEV (reference sequence). CDR3 sequence reads: CASSTQANQPQHF. CDR3 nucleotide sequence: TGTGCCAGCAGCACACAGGCTAATCAGCCCCAGCATTTT.

This clonotype has at least ten counts. This chain connects TRBV28 to TRBJ1-1; no clear D gene. Germline V gene sequence: CDR1 MDHEN, CDR2 SYDVKM. The CDR3 loop spans 16 amino acids. V shed 2 bases and J shed 4 bases, with 17 bases lying between them. Here the CDR3 reads CASSLSRKLTSTEAFF. The CDR3 bases are TGTGCCAGCAGTTTAAGTCGTAAGCTCACAAGCACTGAAGCTTTCTTT.

This chain joins TRBV7-2 and TRBJ2-5; 11 nucleotides match TRBD2. V dropped 5 bases and J dropped 2; count of bases not matched to a gene: 7. CDR3 length equals 16 residues. CDR1 SGHTA and CDR2 FQGNSA come from the germline V gene. CDR3 DNA sequence: TGTGCCAGCAGCCAGACTAGCGGGACGGGGCAAGAGACCCAGTACTTC. Translating it yields CASSQTSGTGQETQYF.

This clonotype was recorded at least ten times. The chain couples TRBV20-1 to TRBJ2-7; D perhaps matches TRBD2 (6 bases). In germline, CDR1 is DFQATT, CDR2 SNEGSKA (reference sequence). V dropped 5 bases and J dropped 12 bases, with 17 bases sitting between them. The CDR3 has 11 amino acids. The CDR3 sequence: CSADGDSGAYF. As DNA, the CDR3 is TGCAGTGCTGATGGGGACTCTGGGGCGTACTTC.

This clonotype came up many times. This chain connects TRBV6-5 to TRBJ2-5; maybe TRBD2 (6 bases). Germline values: CDR1 MNHEY, CDR2 SVGAGI. The CDR3 extends over 17 amino acids. V lost 0 bases, J lost 3 bases, and 17 bases lay in between. The CDR3, as DNA: TGTGCCAGCAGTTACTCGACTGGCGGGGTGCCCAAAGAGACCCAGTACTTC. It encodes CASSYSTGGVPKETQYF.

This clonotype was seen repeatedly, ten times or more. The genes are TRBV4-2 and TRBJ2-2; D gene uncertain. The CDR3 has 16 residues. The germline V gene has CDR1 LGHNA and CDR2 YNFKEQ. Trimming shortened V by 2 bases and J by 0 bases, and 10 bases separated the two germline ends. The CDR3 bases are TGTGCCAGCAGCCAATTCAACCCCGCGAACACCGGGGAGCTGTTTTTT. This translates into CASSQFNPANTGELFF.

This clonotype was counted ten times or more. The chain carries TRBV20-1 and TRBJ2-7; 9 bases match TRBD1. The CDR3 contains 18 residues. V was pared by 3 bases and J by 4 bases, with 19 bases of the junction left unmatched. Germline V gene lookup returns CDR1 DFQATT and CDR2 SNEGSKA (reference sequence). The DNA for the CDR3 is TGCAGTGCTAGCCGCATACCGGGACAGGGCCAGGCTATTTACGAGCAGTACTTC. Translated: CSASRIPGQGQAIYEQYF.

This clonotype came up many times. The chain carries TRBV2 and TRBJ2-2, with D tentatively TRBD2 (6 bases). CDR1 SNHLY and CDR2 FYNNEI come from the germline V gene. V lost 6 bases, J lost 6 bases, and 8 bases lay in between. CDR3 length: 12 residues. CDR3 loop: CASRREAGELFF. CDR3 nucleotides: TGTGCCAGCAGGCGGGAAGCCGGGGAGCTGTTTTTT.

The chain joins TRBV9 to TRBJ1-1; perhaps TRBD1 as D (6 bases). CDR3 size: 13 residues. The V and J ends lost 2 bases and 4 bases respectively, with 9 bases between them. Per germline, CDR1 SGDLS and CDR2 YYNGEE. The CDR3 bases are TGTGCCAGCAGCGTTGAGGGGGGCACTGAAGCTTTCTTT. It is translated as CASSVEGGTEAFF. Full variable domain (remainder filled in from reference TRBV9 and TRBJ1-1): DSGVTQTPKHLITATGQRVTLRCSPRSGDLSVYWYQQSLDQGLQFLIQYYNGEERAKGNILERFSAQQFPDLHSELNLSSLELGDSALYFCASSVEGGTEAFFGQGTRLTVV.

The chain recombines TRBV19 with TRBJ1-5; no definite D call. V lost 3 bases and J lost 1, with 7 bases in between. The V gene's germline CDR1 is LNHDA and CDR2 SQIVND (reference sequence). The CDR3 contains 14 residues. The CDR3 protein is CASSILVSNQPQHF. The CDR3 region has the DNA TGTGCCAGTAGTATTCTGGTGAGCAATCAGCCCCAGCATTTT.

The CDR3: CAWNLGHLEAFF. The CDR3, as DNA: TGTGCCTGGAACCTGGGACACCTTGAAGCTTTCTTT. The V gene is TRBV30, the J gene TRBJ1-1, with D perhaps matching TRBD1 (6 bases). V was pared by 4 bases and J by 7 bases, with 13 bases between. Germline V gene lookup returns CDR1 GTSNPN and CDR2 SVGIG (reference sequence). The CDR3 totals 12 residues.

This clonotype came up many times. This chain connects TRBV28 to TRBJ2-7; TRBD1 is a possible D gene (6 bases). This CDR3 contains 14 residues. In germline, CDR1 is MDHEN, CDR2 SYDVKM. The V end was cut by 2 bases, the J end by 2 bases, with 10 bases between. CDR3 sequence reads: CASSLRDTTYEQYF. CDR3 coding DNA: TGTGCCAGCAGTTTACGGGACACAACCTACGAGCAGTACTTC. The whole variable domain, remainder taken from reference TRBV28 and TRBJ2-7, is DVKVTQSSRYLVKRTGEKVFLECVQDMDHENMFWYRQDPGLGLRLIYFSYDVKMKEKGDIPEGYSVSREKKERFSLILESASTNQTSMYLCASSLRDTTYEQYFGPGTRLTVT.

There are many counts of this clonotype. The J gene is TRBJ2-5, the V gene TRBV5-5, with D perhaps TRBD1 (6 bases). This CDR3 contains 16 residues. Per germline, CDR1 SGHKS and CDR2 YYEKEE (reference sequence). With 0 bases removed from V and 5 bases from J, the gap between germline ends came to 17 bases. The CDR3 sequence: CASSLGTQGRTETQYF. DNA of the CDR3: TGTGCCAGCAGCTTGGGGACACAGGGCCGGACGGAGACCCAGTACTTC.

This clonotype was seen repeatedly, ten times or more. This chain connects TRBV6-5 to TRBJ2-2; D is undetermined. The CDR3 extends over 14 amino acids. CDR1 and CDR2 (germline): MNHEY, SVGAGI. Trimming left V 5 bases short and J 7 bases short, with 14 bases between. The CDR3: CASSPSVWGGELFF. CDR3 bases: TGTGCCAGCAGTCCCTCCGTTTGGGGCGGGGAGCTGTTTTTT.

This clonotype has at least ten counts. J is TRBJ1-2 and V is TRBV6-5; the match to TRBD1 covers 8 bases. This CDR3 comprises 14 residues. Germline V lookup: CDR1 MNHEY, CDR2 SVGAGI. The junction had 12 bases not matched to a gene; V was cut back by 7 bases and J by 8 bases. CDR3 sequence reads: CASILTGQGGGYTF. DNA for the CDR3: TGTGCCAGCATTCTCACCGGACAGGGAGGGGGCTACACCTTC.